What follows are 25 T cell receptor beta chains derived from one specimen sequenced in a study of blood T cells in healthy people across ages. For the second PCR, which ran for about 7 to 11 cycles, a sample-barcoded 5' primer and a J-beta primer mix were used. TCRdb independently ran MiXCR on the 5' RACE reads; one entry per CDR3 protein. The sample consists of roughly 1,500,000 distinct CDR3 sequences, roughly 32% of them appearing once. Sample: blood. The origin of the receptors is a woman in her thirties in good health.

This chain links TRBV6-1 with TRBJ2-7; D is ambiguous. In germline, CDR1 is MNHNS, CDR2 SASEGT. Between the trimmed V and J ends, which lost 0 bases and 5 bases, there was a span of 5 bases. The CDR3 contains 12 residues. CDR3 coding DNA: TGTGCCAGCAGTGAAGCACAGAACGAGCAGTACTTC. Its protein product is CASSEAQNEQYF.

The chain carries TRBV28 and TRBJ2-5; TRBD1 might be the D (6 bases). The length of the CDR3 is 15 residues. In germline, CDR1 is MDHEN, CDR2 SYDVKM. V gave up 4 bases and J gave up 4 bases, with 16 bases separating them. The CDR3 here is CASSSRQGKRETQYF. In nucleotides, the CDR3 is TGTGCCAGCAGTTCTAGGCAGGGGAAGCGAGAGACCCAGTACTTC.

This clonotype was detected a few times. This chain links TRBV5-8 with TRBJ2-7; D might be TRBD1 (6 bases). Trimming took 2 bases from V and 2 from J, leaving 14 bases between them. Per germline, CDR1 SGHTS and CDR2 YDEGEE. The CDR3 runs 15 residues. The CDR3: CASSFSWTAPYEQYF. DNA of the CDR3: TGTGCCAGCAGCTTCTCCTGGACAGCGCCCTACGAGCAGTACTTC.

This clonotype was seen a few times. At one end the junction does not follow the germline gene, possibly because of a read error. The chain has TRBV29-1 and TRBJ2-5, with D perhaps TRBD2 (7 bases). The CDR3 totals 15 residues. CDR1 SQVTM and CDR2 ANQGSEA come from the germline V gene. The CDR3 coding sequence is TGCAGCGTTACCGAGGCGGGGGCTCCTCAAGAGGCCCAGTACTTC. Its translation: CSVTEAGAPQEAQYF. The variable domain in full, with the rest retrieved from reference TRBV29-1 and TRBJ2-5, is SAVISQKPSRDICQRGTSLTIQCQVDSQVTMMFWYRQQPGQSLTLIATANQGSEATYESGFVIDKFPISRPNLTFSTLTVSNMSPEDSSIYLCSVTEAGAPQEAQYFGPGTRLLVL.

On this clonotype: Since no conserved phenylalanine or tryptophan closes the CDR3, a read error is the likely cause. The gene calls are TRBV4-1 and TRBJ2-5; weak D call: TRBD2 (5 bases). Trimming stripped 3 bases from V and 3 bases from J, with 14 bases between. Germline values: CDR1 MGHRA, CDR2 YSYEKL. This CDR3 region has 15 residues. The CDR3 DNA reads as TGCGCCAGCAGCCAGCTCGCGGGCGGAAAAGAGACCCAGTACTAC. Its protein product is CASSQLAGGKETQYY.

V gene TRBV27 combines with J gene TRBJ2-1; 7 nucleotides agree with TRBD1. The V gene end was trimmed by 5 bases and the J gene end by 2 bases; junction bases not matched to a gene: 6. There are 15 residues in the CDR3. Looked up from germline, CDR1 is MNHEY and CDR2 is SMNVEV (reference sequence). This CDR3 is CASSQQGHTYNEQFF. In DNA, the CDR3 is TGTGCCAGCAGTCAACAGGGGCATACCTACAATGAGCAGTTCTTC.

The gene calls are TRBV9 and TRBJ2-7, with a weak D call TRBD1 (5 bases). V shed 0 bases and J shed 1 base, with 8 bases lying between them. CDR1 and CDR2 (germline): SGDLS, YYNGEE. This CDR3 comprises 14 residues. As DNA, the CDR3 is TGTGCCAGCAGCGTAGGCAGGGAATCCTACGAGCAGTACTTC. It translates to CASSVGRESYEQYF.

The chain joins TRBV12-3 or TRBV12-4 to TRBJ1-5; tentatively, D is TRBD1 (6 bases). CDR3 size: 16 residues. V gave up 6 bases and J gave up 4 bases, with 19 bases separating them. In nucleotides, the CDR3 is TGTGCCAGCAGCCCCCTAGGGGGGTTCGAAAATCAGCCCCAGCATTTT. Protein sequence: CASSPLGGFENQPQHF.

There are many counts of this clonotype. The V call is TRBV10-3, the J call TRBJ2-1; D is perhaps TRBD2 (6 bases). V gave up 10 bases and J gave up 4 bases, with 17 bases separating them. Germline V gene sequence: CDR1 ENHRY, CDR2 SYGVKD. The CDR3 is made up of 14 amino acids. CDR3: CATKGGAEYNEQFF. DNA for the CDR3: TGTGCCACCAAGGGCGGGGCCGAATACAATGAGCAGTTCTTC.

V gene TRBV6-1 combines with J gene TRBJ1-2; tentative D call: TRBD1 (5 bases). Germline V gives CDR1 MNHNS, CDR2 SASEGT. This CDR3 has 11 amino acids. V was shortened by 8 bases and J by 4 bases, with 8 bases between the two germline ends. The CDR3 region has the DNA TGTGCCAGCTGGGGGGGCTATGGCTACACCTTC. This encodes CASWGGYGYTF.

Details on this clonotype: A single base separates this from a much larger clone, so it may be a read error. The genes are TRBV15 and TRBJ2-7; maybe TRBD1 (5 bases). Germline assignment: CDR1 LNHNV and CDR2 YYDKDF (reference sequence). This CDR3 has 15 residues. The CDR3 here is CTTSRDSPSSYEQYF. Here the CDR3 DNA reads TGTACCACCAGCAGAGACAGCCCCTCCTCCTACGAGCAGTACTTC.

This chain links TRBV20-1 with TRBJ2-1, with 9 bases lining up with TRBD2. V lost 2 bases to trimming and J lost 8 bases; unmatched junction nucleotides: 10. Germline V gene lookup returns CDR1 DFQATT and CDR2 SNEGSKA (reference sequence). The CDR3 has 15 residues. CDR3 sequence: CSARSGGGARDEQFF. Written as DNA, the CDR3 is TGCAGTGCTAGATCCGGCGGGGGGGCCAGGGATGAGCAGTTCTTC.

This clonotype has at least ten counts. The rearrangement links TRBV29-1 to TRBJ2-1; 7 nucleotides line up with TRBD1. Germline-derived CDR1 and CDR2 are SQVTM and ANQGSEA. This CDR3 contains 14 residues. Unmatched junction bases numbered 5, after V lost 2 bases and J lost 4 bases. CDR3 coding DNA: TGCAGCGTTGAATCTGGGACAGTGTACAATGAGCAGTTCTTC. As protein: CSVESGTVYNEQFF.

This chain joins TRBV18 and TRBJ1-5; 9 nucleotides line up with TRBD1. The CDR3 loop spans 15 amino acids. CDR1 is KGHSH, CDR2 LQKENI, per germline. With 6 bases clipped from V and 6 bases from J, the junction kept 9 bases outside the gene matches. CDR3 DNA: TGTGCCAGCTCTCAGGACAGGGGATTCGCTCAGCCCCAGCATTTT. It codes for CASSQDRGFAQPQHF.

In this sample, this clonotype turned up a few times. This rearrangement joins TRBV7-6 to TRBJ2-7; D remains ambiguous. V dropped 2 bases and J dropped 7 bases, with 12 bases sitting between them. Germline V lookup: CDR1 SGHVS, CDR2 FNYEAQ. The CDR3 sequence is 13 residues long. CDR3 residues: CASSLTRLQEQYF. The CDR3 coding sequence is TGTGCCAGCAGCTTAACCAGACTCCAAGAGCAGTACTTC.

This chain connects TRBV20-1 to TRBJ2-1; 9 positions agree with TRBD2. Unmatched junction bases numbered 7, after V lost 0 bases and J lost 1 base. This CDR3 has 17 residues. In germline, CDR1 is DFQATT, CDR2 SNEGSKA (reference sequence). The CDR3 DNA reads as TGCAGTGCTAGAGACGCGGGAGGGGTATTTTCCTACAATGAGCAGTTCTTC. Residues: CSARDAGGVFSYNEQFF.

This chain uses TRBV13 with TRBJ2-5; 8 bases are shared with TRBD1. The CDR3 runs 14 residues. V lost 4 bases, J lost 3 bases, and 4 bases stayed unmatched. CDR1 is PRHDT and CDR2 is FYEKMQ in the germline V gene (reference sequence). The DNA of the CDR3 is TGTGCCAGCAGCTCGAAGACAGGGGAAGAGACCCAGTACTTC. It is translated as CASSSKTGEETQYF.

V gene TRBV9 combines with J gene TRBJ2-1, with D tentatively TRBD2 (7 bases). Trimming left V 1 base short and J 7 bases short, with 15 bases between. CDR3 length equals 15 residues. The germline CDR1 and CDR2 sequences are SGDLS and YYNGEE. CDR3 in amino acids: CASSVMGGGLNEQFF. In nucleotides, the CDR3 is TGTGCCAGCAGCGTAATGGGGGGGGGCCTGAATGAGCAGTTCTTC.

V is TRBV11-3 and J is TRBJ2-1, with TRBD1 matching 12 bases. Germline CDR1 is SGHNT and CDR2 is YENEEA. The junction had 8 bases not matched to a gene; V was cut back by 5 bases and J by 6 bases. This CDR3 region has 16 residues. CDR3 nucleotide sequence: TGTGCCAGCAGCATGGGGGGACAGGGGGCTAGCAATGAGCAGTTCTTC. Translation: CASSMGGQGASNEQFF.

The chain recombines TRBV12-3 or TRBV12-4 with TRBJ1-1; D is possibly TRBD1 (6 bases). The V and J ends lost 4 bases and 1 base respectively, with 10 bases between them. This CDR3 spans 14 amino acids. The CDR3 protein is CASSWTAPNTEAFF. CDR3 nucleotide sequence: TGTGCCAGCAGTTGGACAGCGCCGAACACTGAAGCTTTCTTT.

The genes are TRBV4-1 and TRBJ2-7; TRBD1 might be the D (6 bases). The CDR3 has 16 residues. Trimming took off 5 bases at V and 0 bases at J, with 17 bases between the two ends. CDR1 is MGHRA and CDR2 is YSYEKL in the germline V gene. The CDR3 DNA reads as TGCGCCAGCAGCTCCAAGATTACAGGGAACTCCTACGAGCAGTACTTC. Its translation: CASSSKITGNSYEQYF.

The genes are TRBV2 and TRBJ1-2, with 10 bases matching TRBD1. Germline assignment: CDR1 SNHLY and CDR2 FYNNEI. The trim removed 5 bases at V and 8 bases at J, leaving 14 bases unmatched. The CDR3 runs 16 residues. DNA for the CDR3: TGTGCCAGCAGTCCCCGTTTGTTGGACAGGGGGGGCGGCTACACCTTC. Translated, it gives CASSPRLLDRGGGYTF.

V and J are TRBV12-3 or TRBV12-4 and TRBJ1-4; D is ambiguous. This CDR3 is 14 amino acids long. Trimming took 5 bases from V and 5 from J, leaving 12 bases between them. This chain's CDR3 is CASSQTGNNEKLFF. DNA of the CDR3: TGTGCCAGCAGTCAGACCGGGAACAATGAAAAACTGTTTTTT.

CDR3 in amino acids: CASCPGTGAYGYTF. CDR3 DNA sequence: TGTGCCAGTTGCCCCGGGACAGGGGCGTATGGCTACACCTTC. This sequence joins TRBV6-2 or TRBV6-3 and TRBJ1-2; 10 bases are a match to TRBD1. J gave up 5 bases and V 9 bases, and 9 bases lay outside the gene matches. The CDR3 extends over 14 amino acids. Germline CDR1 MNHEY, CDR2 SVGEGT.

V and J are TRBV25-1 and TRBJ2-7; no reliable D call. Germline-derived CDR1 and CDR2 are MGHDK and SYGVNS. The CDR3 has 14 residues. Trimming took 3 bases from V and 0 from J, leaving 9 bases between them. CDR3 sequence reads: CASSDFLSSYEQYF. CDR3 bases: TGTGCCAGCAGTGACTTTTTGAGCTCCTACGAGCAGTACTTC.